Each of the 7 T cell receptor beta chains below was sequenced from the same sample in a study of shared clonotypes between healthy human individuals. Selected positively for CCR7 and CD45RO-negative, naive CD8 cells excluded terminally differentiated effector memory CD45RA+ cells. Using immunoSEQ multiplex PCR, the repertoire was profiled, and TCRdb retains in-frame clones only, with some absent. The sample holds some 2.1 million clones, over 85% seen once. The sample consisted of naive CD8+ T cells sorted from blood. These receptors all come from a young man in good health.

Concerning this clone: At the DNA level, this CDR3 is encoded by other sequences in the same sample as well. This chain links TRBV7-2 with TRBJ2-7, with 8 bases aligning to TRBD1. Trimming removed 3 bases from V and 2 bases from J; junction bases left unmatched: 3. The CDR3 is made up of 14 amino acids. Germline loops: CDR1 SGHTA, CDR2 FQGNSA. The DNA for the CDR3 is TGTGCCAGCAGCTTTCGACAGGGGACCTACGAGCAGTACTTC. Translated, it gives CASSFRQGTYEQYF.

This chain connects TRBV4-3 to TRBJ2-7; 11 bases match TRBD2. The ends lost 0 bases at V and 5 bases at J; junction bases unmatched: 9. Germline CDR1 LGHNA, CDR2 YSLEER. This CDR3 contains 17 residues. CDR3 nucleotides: TGCGCCAGCAGCCAAGATATACTAGCGGGAGAAAGGAACGAGCAGTACTTC. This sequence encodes CASSQDILAGERNEQYF.

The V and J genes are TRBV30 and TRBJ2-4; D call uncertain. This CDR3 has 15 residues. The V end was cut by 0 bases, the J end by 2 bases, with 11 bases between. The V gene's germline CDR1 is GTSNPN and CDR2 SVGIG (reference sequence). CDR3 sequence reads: CAWSVLNHPKNIQYF. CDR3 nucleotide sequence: TGTGCCTGGAGTGTCTTAAACCATCCCAAAAACATTCAGTACTTC.

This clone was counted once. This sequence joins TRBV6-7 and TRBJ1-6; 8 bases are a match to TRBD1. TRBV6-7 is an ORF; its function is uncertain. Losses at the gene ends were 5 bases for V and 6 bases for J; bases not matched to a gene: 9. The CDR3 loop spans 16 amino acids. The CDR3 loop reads CASSQLGQGGNSPLHF. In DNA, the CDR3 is TGTGCCAGCAGTCAACTTGGACAGGGTGGTAATTCACCCCTCCACTTT.

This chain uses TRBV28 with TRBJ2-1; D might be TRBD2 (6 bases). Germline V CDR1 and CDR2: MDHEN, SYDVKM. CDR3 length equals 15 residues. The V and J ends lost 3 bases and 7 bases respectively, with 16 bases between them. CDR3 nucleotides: TGTGCCAGCAGTTTCCTCGCGGCCGGGGGAAATGAGCAGTTCTTC. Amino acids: CASSFLAAGGNEQFF.

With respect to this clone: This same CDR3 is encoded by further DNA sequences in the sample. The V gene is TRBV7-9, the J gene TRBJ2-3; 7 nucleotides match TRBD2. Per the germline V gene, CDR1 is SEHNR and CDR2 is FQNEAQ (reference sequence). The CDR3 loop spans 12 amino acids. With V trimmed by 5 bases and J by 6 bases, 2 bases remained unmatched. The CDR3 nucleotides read TGTGCCAGCAGCCGGGGAGGGGATACGCAGTATTTT. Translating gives CASSRGGDTQYF.

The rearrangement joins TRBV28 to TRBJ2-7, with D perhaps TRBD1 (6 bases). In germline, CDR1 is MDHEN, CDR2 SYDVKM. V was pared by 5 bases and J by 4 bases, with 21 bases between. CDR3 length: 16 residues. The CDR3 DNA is TGTGCCAGCAGTCCCTTGGACACCTTCAGGGGATACGAGCAGTACTTC. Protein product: CASSPLDTFRGYEQYF.